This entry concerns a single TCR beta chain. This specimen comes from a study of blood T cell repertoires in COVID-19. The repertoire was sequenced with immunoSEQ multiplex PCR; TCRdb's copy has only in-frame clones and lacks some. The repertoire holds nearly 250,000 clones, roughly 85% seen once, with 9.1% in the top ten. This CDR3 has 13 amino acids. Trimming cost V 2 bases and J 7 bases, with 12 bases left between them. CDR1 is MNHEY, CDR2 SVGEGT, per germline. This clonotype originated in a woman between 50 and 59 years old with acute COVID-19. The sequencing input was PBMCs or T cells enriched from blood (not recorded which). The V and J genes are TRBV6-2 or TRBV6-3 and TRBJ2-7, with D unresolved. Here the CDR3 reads CASSYQVKLEQYF. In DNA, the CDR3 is TGTGCCAGCAGTTACCAAGTGAAGCTTGAGCAGTACTTC.